This entry lists 26 T cell receptor beta chains sequenced from one sample in a study of blood T cell repertoires in COVID-19. Clones were read by immunoSEQ multiplex PCR, and TCRdb kept only the in-frame ones, dropping some. This sample has tens of thousands of clones; 65% to 90% occur once, and the top ten carry more than 8.5%. Material for sequencing was peripheral blood. The receptors were gathered from a man aged 45 to 65 with COVID-19, enrolled during active disease.

The chain recombines TRBV15 with TRBJ2-7, with 7 bases aligning to TRBD1. Germline trimming cut 1 base from V and 2 bases from J; bases unmatched to any gene: 8. The CDR3 length is 16 residues. Germline loops: CDR1 LNHNV, CDR2 YYDKDF (reference sequence). The CDR3 DNA reads as TGTGCCACCAGCAGAGTGTCCGGGACAGCAACCTACGAGCAGTACTTC. Translated: CATSRVSGTATYEQYF.

The chain links TRBV5-8 to TRBJ1-5, with unresolved D. The CDR3 covers 14 residues. The V gene lost 3 bases and the J gene lost 0 bases, with 7 bases spanning the gap. The germline gives CDR1 SGHTS, CDR2 YDEGEE. The DNA of the CDR3 is TGTGCCAGCAGCTCACGGGATAGCAATCAGCCCCAGCATTTT. Its translation: CASSSRDSNQPQHF.

The chain recombines TRBV5-1 with TRBJ2-1, with 11 bases identical to TRBD2. After removal of 7 bases from V and 5 bases from J, the junction contained 20 bases not matched to a gene. The CDR3 covers 19 residues. Germline V gene sequence: CDR1 SGHRS, CDR2 YFSETQ. The CDR3 DNA is TGCGCCAGCGGCCTGCTCCGGGCCCCTAGCGGGAGGCTCAACAATGAGCAGTTCTTC. Residues: CASGLLRAPSGRLNNEQFF.

The chain combines TRBV29-1 with TRBJ2-2; 8 bases line up with TRBD1. Per germline, CDR1 SQVTM and CDR2 ANQGSEA. This CDR3 is 14 amino acids long. J was trimmed by 0 bases and V by 4 bases; bases with no gene match: 1. The CDR3 protein is CSVGQGSNTGELFF. DNA for the CDR3: TGCAGCGTTGGACAGGGGTCGAACACCGGGGAGCTGTTTTTT.

The gene calls are TRBV7-9 and TRBJ2-1; a weak D match, TRBD1 (5 bases). CDR3 size: 14 residues. Germline V gene lookup returns CDR1 SEHNR and CDR2 FQNEAQ (reference sequence). Deletions cut 3 bases from V and 1 base from J, with 7 bases between. The CDR3 DNA follows: TGTGCCAGCAGCTTTGACAGATCCTACAATGAGCAGTTCTTC. Its protein product is CASSFDRSYNEQFF. Looking up the rest from reference TRBV7-9 and TRBJ2-1 gives the full variable domain: DTGVSQNPRHKITKRGQNVTFRCDPISEHNRLYWYRQTLGQGPEFLTYFQNEAQLEKSRLLSDRFSAERPKGSFSTLEIQRTEQGDSAMYLCASSFDRSYNEQFFGPGTRLTVL.

By sample fraction, this clone is medium-sized. The chain uses TRBV6-5 and TRBJ1-4; D remains unclear. Trimming removed 0 bases at V and 2 bases at J, with 7 bases between. The CDR3 is made up of 15 amino acids. CDR1 is MNHEY, CDR2 SVGAGI, per germline. CDR3 sequence reads: CASSYSKQTNEKLFF. The CDR3 DNA reads TGTGCCAGCAGTTACTCGAAACAGACTAATGAAAAACTGTTTTTT.

The CDR3 bases are TGCGCCAGCAGCCAAGATGGGACAGTTTACAATGAGCAGTTCTTC. Encoded protein: CASSQDGTVYNEQFF. This sequence joins TRBV4-1 and TRBJ2-1; 7 nucleotides line up with TRBD1. Trimming took 0 bases from V and 4 from J; bases not matched to a gene: 3. Germline V gene data show CDR1 as MGHRA and CDR2 as YSYEKL. CDR3 size: 15 residues.

This chain joins TRBV18 and TRBJ1-5; D unclear. Germline V gives CDR1 KGHSH, CDR2 LQKENI. The V and J ends lost 4 bases and 1 base respectively, with 5 bases between them. The CDR3 contains 13 residues. CDR3 sequence (DNA): TGTGCCAGCTCACTCCAGAGCAATCAGCCCCAGCATTTT. Translation gives CASSLQSNQPQHF.

This chain's CDR3 is CASSLGQGDLAGELFF. In nucleotides, the CDR3 is TGTGCCAGCAGCCTGGGACAGGGGGATCTAGCCGGGGAGCTGTTTTTT. This sequence joins TRBV11-2 and TRBJ2-2, with 11 bases that match TRBD1. Germline CDR1 SGHAT, CDR2 FQNNGV. This CDR3 has 16 amino acids. The trim removed 5 bases at V and 6 bases at J, leaving 8 bases unmatched. Variable domain in full (rest from reference TRBV11-2 and TRBJ2-2): EAGVAQSPRYKIIEKRQSVAFWCNPISGHATLYWYQQILGQGPKLLIQFQNNGVVDDSQLPKDRFSAERLKGVDSTLKIQPAKLEDSAVYLCASSLGQGDLAGELFFGEGSRLTVL.

The gene calls are TRBV18 and TRBJ2-7; 12 bases line up with TRBD2. In germline, CDR1 is KGHSH, CDR2 LQKENI. This CDR3 has 16 residues. With 4 bases clipped from V and 5 bases from J, the junction kept 9 bases outside the gene matches. CDR3 in DNA: TGTGCCAGCTCACTTTCGACTAGCGGGAGAGCCCACGAGCAGTACTTC. Translating gives CASSLSTSGRAHEQYF.

The chain combines TRBV5-1 with TRBJ1-3; no definite D call. The germline gives CDR1 SGHRS, CDR2 YFSETQ. V lost 0 bases and J lost 0, with 7 bases in between. This CDR3 is built from 15 residues. The DNA for the CDR3 is TGCGCCAGCAGCTTGGTCGGTAACTCTGGAAACACCATATATTTT. Translation: CASSLVGNSGNTIYF.

This chain links TRBV19 with TRBJ1-1; D unclear. The CDR3 covers 12 residues. V was pared by 8 bases and J by 1 base, with 8 bases between. The V gene's germline CDR1 is LNHDA and CDR2 SQIVND (reference sequence). CDR3 nucleotide sequence: TGTGCCAGTGTGCACAAGAACACTGAAGCTTTCTTT. Residues: CASVHKNTEAFF.

The chain couples TRBV19 to TRBJ2-3; TRBD2 matches at 10 bases. Germline V CDR1 and CDR2: LNHDA, SQIVND (reference sequence). V dropped 0 bases and J dropped 5; count of bases not matched to a gene: 5. This CDR3 spans 16 amino acids. The CDR3 region is CASSIDSSGSVDTQYF. In nucleotides, the CDR3 is TGTGCCAGTAGTATAGATTCTAGCGGGAGTGTAGATACGCAGTATTTT.

The chain links TRBV2 to TRBJ1-5; 8 positions agree with TRBD1. This CDR3 comprises 13 residues. The junction had 4 bases not matched to a gene; V was cut back by 7 bases and J by 5 bases. Per germline, CDR1 SNHLY and CDR2 FYNNEI. The CDR3 bases are TGTGCCAGCACAGGGGGCAGCGATCAGCCCCAGCATTTT. Translation gives CASTGGSDQPQHF.

The rearrangement links TRBV7-9 to TRBJ2-2, with D maybe TRBD1 (6 bases). Trimming cost V 1 base and J 5 bases, with 14 bases left between them. CDR3 length: 16 amino acids. Germline-derived CDR1 and CDR2 are SEHNR and FQNEAQ (reference sequence). In DNA form, the CDR3 reads TGTGCCAGCAGCTTAGAATTGGGACAAGTTACCGGGGAGCTGTTTTTT. Its translation is CASSLELGQVTGELFF.

The gene calls are TRBV7-3 and TRBJ2-3; possible D gene TRBD1, 6 bases. Trimming took off 2 bases at V and 1 base at J, with 10 bases between the two ends. Germline V gene data show CDR1 as SGHTA and CDR2 as FQGTGA. This CDR3 contains 15 residues. CDR3 amino acids: CASSLLGGRTDTQYF. In DNA, the CDR3 is TGTGCCAGCAGCTTATTAGGGGGACGCACAGATACGCAGTATTTT.

The chain links TRBV19 to TRBJ2-1, with a tentative D call TRBD1 (6 bases). The CDR3 covers 13 residues. The V end was cut by 5 bases, the J end by 6 bases, with 11 bases between. Germline CDR1 is LNHDA and CDR2 is SQIVND (reference sequence). CDR3 amino acids: CASSLVRGNEQFF. As DNA, the CDR3 is TGTGCCAGTAGTCTCGTCAGGGGCAATGAGCAGTTCTTC. Variable domain in full (rest from reference TRBV19 and TRBJ2-1): DGGITQSPKYLFRKEGQNVTLSCEQNLNHDAMYWYRQDPGQGLRLIYYSQIVNDFQKGDIAEGYSVSREKKESFPLTVTSAQKNPTAFYLCASSLVRGNEQFFGPGTRLTVL.

The V and J genes are TRBV28 and TRBJ1-1; D unclear. Trimming took off 3 bases at V and 9 bases at J, with 11 bases between the two ends. This CDR3 has 12 amino acids. In germline, CDR1 is MDHEN, CDR2 SYDVKM. This CDR3 reads CASSLAGLKAFF. The CDR3 bases are TGTGCCAGCAGTTTGGCGGGCTTGAAAGCTTTCTTT.

The chain couples TRBV5-6 to TRBJ2-3; 12 bases fit TRBD2. This CDR3 is built from 16 residues. With V trimmed by 1 base and J by 3 bases, 3 bases remained unmatched. In germline, CDR1 is SGHDT, CDR2 YYEEEE. The CDR3 loop is CASSLRTSGRTDTQYF. The DNA for the CDR3 is TGTGCCAGCAGCTTGCGTACTAGCGGGAGGACAGATACGCAGTATTTT.

The rearrangement uses TRBV28 and TRBJ2-7; a possible D gene is TRBD1 (6 bases). With 11 bases removed from V and 1 base from J, the gap between germline ends came to 15 bases. Germline V gene data show CDR1 as MDHEN and CDR2 as SYDVKM. The CDR3 length is 13 residues. CDR3 sequence: CALREGGSYEQYF. The CDR3 DNA follows: TGTGCCCTCAGGGAAGGGGGTTCCTACGAGCAGTACTTC.

The J gene is TRBJ1-2, the V gene TRBV28; tentative D call: TRBD1 (6 bases). The CDR3 spans 11 residues. CDR1 is MDHEN and CDR2 is SYDVKM in the germline V gene. Trimming pared 10 bases from V and 8 bases from J, leaving 14 bases between. CDR3 bases: TGTGCCATCACAGGGAAAGGGGGCTACACCTTC. Translated: CAITGKGGYTF.

This clone was picked up one time. The CDR3 DNA sequence: TGTGCCAGCTCACCCGGACTAGCGGGACGCACAGATACGCAGTATTTT. It encodes CASSPGLAGRTDTQYF. This chain uses TRBV18 with TRBJ2-3; TRBD2 matches 12 bases. Germline assignment: CDR1 KGHSH and CDR2 LQKENI. Trimming cost V 3 bases and J 1 base; bases outside gene matches: 2. The CDR3 has 16 residues.

The V call is TRBV5-8, the J call TRBJ2-2, with 11 bases that match TRBD2. The germline gives CDR1 SGHTS, CDR2 YDEGEE. After removal of 0 bases from V and 4 bases from J, the junction contained 5 bases not matched to a gene. CDR3 size: 17 residues. Here the CDR3 DNA reads TGTGCCAGCAGCTTGGGACTAGCGGGATTCGTCACCGGGGAGCTGTTTTTT. Encoded protein: CASSLGLAGFVTGELFF.

This clone was picked up one time. The V call is TRBV5-6, the J call TRBJ2-1, with D possibly TRBD2 on 5 matching bases. CDR1 and CDR2 (germline): SGHDT, YYEEEE. Trimming removed 0 bases at V and 0 bases at J, with 10 bases between. The CDR3 has 16 amino acids. CDR3 protein: CASSLVAPSSYNEQFF. The CDR3, as DNA: TGTGCCAGCAGCTTGGTAGCGCCAAGCTCCTACAATGAGCAGTTCTTC.

This clone was observed a single time. The rearrangement joins TRBV20-1 to TRBJ2-3; 11 bases fit TRBD2. V lost 3 bases to trimming and J lost 4 bases; unmatched junction nucleotides: 6. From germline, CDR1 is DFQATT and CDR2 SNEGSKA (reference sequence). This CDR3 has 15 amino acids. CDR3 sequence reads: CSASRVAGGADTQYF. DNA of the CDR3: TGCAGTGCTAGTCGGGTAGCGGGAGGGGCAGATACGCAGTATTTT.

The chain joins TRBV7-2 to TRBJ1-1; 7 positions agree with TRBD1. Germline CDR1 and CDR2: SGHTA and FQGNSA. This CDR3 is built from 14 residues. With V trimmed by 5 bases and J by 1 base, 4 bases remained unmatched. The CDR3 region has the DNA TGTGCCAGCAGCGTCGGGACAGCGAACACTGAAGCTTTCTTT. Encoded protein: CASSVGTANTEAFF.